The rows below give T cell receptor beta chains drawn from one sample of a study of OX40 agonist ivuxolimab in advanced cancers. Clones were sequenced by immunoSEQ multiplex PCR, and TCRdb holds only the in-frame ones, with some missing. Here the sample spans about 27,000 clones, about 81% being singletons. The sample in question was CD4+ or CD8+ T cells sorted from blood, obtained in a trial of the OX40 agonist ivuxolimab. These receptors came from an adult with an advanced solid tumor such as melanoma, head and neck, liver or kidney cancer. CDR3s include the opening cysteine and the closing phenylalanine or tryptophan. Size is stated for part of the rows, as once, few or many counts, or as a class when the clone is expanded.

V gene	J gene	clone size	CDR3 protein
TRBV11-2	TRBJ2-1	-	CASSLRSGGARNEQFF
TRBV27	TRBJ2-7	-	CASSLGTGLYEQYF
TRBV6-5	TRBJ2-1	medium-sized	CASSPEQGINEQFF
TRBV4-1	TRBJ2-1	-	CASSSALGQFF
TRBV2	TRBJ2-7	-	CASNSGQGSYEQYF
TRBV4-1	TRBJ2-1	-	CASSQEESGGARNEQFF
TRBV5-4	TRBJ2-1	once	CASSPGSGSVYEQFF
TRBV5-1	TRBJ2-2	-	CASSGGTGITGELFF
TRBV10-1	TRBJ2-2	-	CASSSENTGELFF
TRBV7-9	TRBJ2-3	-	CASSLRTSGVSDTQYF
TRBV7-7	TRBJ2-7	-	CASSLSEGYEQYF
TRBV9	TRBJ2-7	-	CASSVGRGDEQYF
TRBV5-4	TRBJ2-5	-	CASSHPWDSGGAGETQYF
TRBV7-8	TRBJ2-1	-	CASSPRGGNEQFF
TRBV27	TRBJ2-7	-	CASEPTGRYEQYF
TRBV27	TRBJ1-2	-	CASGILGQIQGHTF
TRBV6-5	TRBJ2-1	-	CASSYSPSGPNEQFF
TRBV5-6	TRBJ2-1	-	CASSFGTVYNEQFF
TRBV5-1	-	-	CASSLGASYEQYF
TRBV5-6	TRBJ1-5	-	CASSFYGAVQPQHF
TRBV9	TRBJ2-1	few	CASSTQRGEAGVNEQFF
TRBV30	TRBJ2-1	-	CAWGGLGTANNEQFF
TRBV5-6	TRBJ2-5	once	CASSLRGEETQYF
TRBV7-9	TRBJ2-7	-	CASSVSERGYEQYF
TRBV5-1	TRBJ2-7	-	CASSLGQGDEQYF
TRBV15	TRBJ2-5	-	CATSRDREGGETQYF
TRBV13	TRBJ2-1	-	CASSLGRGLNEQFF
TRBV28	TRBJ2-1	-	CASSPLGGGAPDEQFF
TRBV28	TRBJ2-2	few	CASSFLSNTGELFF
TRBV13	TRBJ1-1	-	CASSLGVVNTEAFF
TRBV4-1	TRBJ1-4	-	CASSPRTGENEKLFF
TRBV6-1	TRBJ1-2	-	CASSDFTESAGTGGNGYTF
TRBV7-3	TRBJ2-2	-	CASSLRGNTGELFF
TRBV4-1	TRBJ1-2	-	CASSPAQGAPNGYTF
TRBV9	TRBJ2-7	-	CASSAGTGPYEQYF
TRBV19	TRBJ1-1	-	CASSIDRDRENTEAFF
TRBV6-1	TRBJ2-1	-	CASSDGTGGGYEQFF
TRBV9	TRBJ2-2	-	CASSASPGGPAGELFF
TRBV7-2	TRBJ1-5	-	CASSLGQLFKPQHF
TRBV9	TRBJ2-5	-	CASSVGGGKETQYF
TRBV2	TRBJ2-1	-	CASRGWEQFF
TRBV19	TRBJ2-7	-	CASRRPSGEQYF